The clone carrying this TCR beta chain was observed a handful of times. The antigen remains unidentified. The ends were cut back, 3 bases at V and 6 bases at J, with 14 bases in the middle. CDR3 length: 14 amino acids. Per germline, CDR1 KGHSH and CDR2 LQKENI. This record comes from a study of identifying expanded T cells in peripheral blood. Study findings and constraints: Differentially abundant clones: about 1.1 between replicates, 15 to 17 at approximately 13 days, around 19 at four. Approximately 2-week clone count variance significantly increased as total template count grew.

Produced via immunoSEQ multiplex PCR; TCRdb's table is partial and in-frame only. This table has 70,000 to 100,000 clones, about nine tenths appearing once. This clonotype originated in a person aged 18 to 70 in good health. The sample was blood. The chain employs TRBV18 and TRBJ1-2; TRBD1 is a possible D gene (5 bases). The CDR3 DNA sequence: TGTGCCAGCTCACCGGGGGTCTTTGGTAATGGCTACACCTTC. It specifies CASSPGVFGNGYTF.